These 26 T cell receptor beta chains were all obtained from the same sample, sequenced in a study of shared clonotypes between healthy human individuals. Repertoires were generated with immunoSEQ multiplex PCR, while TCRdb's copy carries only in-frame clones and drops some. The table includes under 1,900,000 clones, roughly 98.5% detected once. The material sequenced was naive CD4+ T cells sorted from blood. Sample subset: CD45RA+ positively selected. Source of these receptors: a young man in good health.

CDR3 bases: TGCAGCGTTGAAGAATTGGGGGAGTCTGGCTCCTACAATGAGCAGTTCTTC. It codes for CSVEELGESGSYNEQFF. This rearrangement joins TRBV29-1 to TRBJ2-1; tentatively, D is TRBD1 or TRBD2 (5 bases each). Trimming removed 0 bases from V and 0 bases from J, with 15 bases in between. The germline V gene encodes CDR1 SQVTM and CDR2 ANQGSEA. CDR3 length equals 17 residues.

This chain joins TRBV5-4 and TRBJ1-2; possibly TRBD1 for D (6 bases). Deletions cut 4 bases from V and 2 bases from J, with 12 bases between. Germline V gene lookup returns CDR1 SGHNT and CDR2 YYREEE (reference sequence). The CDR3 has 14 residues. The CDR3 coding sequence is TGTGCCAGCAGCCAAAGACAGGAAAACTATGGCTACACCTTC. It translates to CASSQRQENYGYTF. The variable domain in full, with the rest retrieved from reference TRBV5-4 and TRBJ1-2, is ETGVTQSPTHLIKTRGQQVTLRCSSQSGHNTVSWYQQALGQGPQFIFQYYREEENGRGNFPPRFSGLQFPNYSSELNVNALELDDSALYLCASSQRQENYGYTFGSGTRLTVV.

The chain employs TRBV29-1 and TRBJ2-7; a weak D match, TRBD2 (5 bases). The V gene's germline CDR1 is SQVTM and CDR2 ANQGSEA. This CDR3 has 13 amino acids. Trimming pared 4 bases from V and 2 bases from J, leaving 12 bases between. The CDR3 loop is CSVGKAGAYEQYF. The CDR3 nucleotides read TGCAGCGTTGGAAAGGCCGGGGCCTACGAGCAGTACTTC.

This chain links TRBV9 with TRBJ2-7; 9 bases agree with TRBD1. Germline V lookup: CDR1 SGDLS, CDR2 YYNGEE. The CDR3 loop spans 14 amino acids. With 3 bases clipped from V and 3 bases from J, the junction kept 4 bases outside the gene matches. The CDR3 DNA follows: TGTGCCAGCAGCGATGGGGACAGGGTCTACGAGCAGTACTTC. Translating it yields CASSDGDRVYEQYF.

The chain couples TRBV6-6 to TRBJ1-1, with TRBD1 identical over 7 bases. The CDR3 loop spans 13 amino acids. Germline trimming cut 4 bases from V and 8 bases from J; bases unmatched to any gene: 7. The V gene's germline CDR1 is MNHNY and CDR2 SVGAGI (reference sequence). The CDR3 reads CASSSATGSEAFF. The CDR3 nucleotides read TGTGCCAGCAGTTCCGCGACAGGGTCGGAAGCTTTCTTT.

This rearrangement joins TRBV28 to TRBJ1-1; D gene ambiguous. CDR1 and CDR2 from the germline V gene are MDHEN and SYDVKM. Trimming took 4 bases from V and 1 from J, leaving 1 base between them. The CDR3 runs 11 residues. The CDR3 here is CASSWNTEAFF. CDR3 sequence (DNA): TGTGCCAGCAGTTGGAACACTGAAGCTTTCTTT.

Turning to this clone: Other DNA variants within this sample encode the same CDR3. The J gene is TRBJ2-3, the V gene TRBV10-3; D remains ambiguous. CDR1 is ENHRY and CDR2 is SYGVKD in the germline V gene. V was trimmed by 0 bases and J by 0 bases, leaving 4 bases between them. This CDR3 is 14 amino acids long. CDR3 in amino acids: CAISESTSTDTQYF. DNA for the CDR3: TGTGCCATCAGTGAGTCTACCAGCACAGATACGCAGTATTTT.

The chain employs TRBV7-9 and TRBJ2-2; 11 bases line up with TRBD2. V was clipped by 5 bases and J by 4 bases; unmatched bases: 9. Germline V gives CDR1 SEHNR, CDR2 FQNEAQ (reference sequence). The CDR3 is made up of 17 amino acids. The CDR3 protein is CASSPGTSGRFTGELFF. The DNA of the CDR3 is TGTGCCAGCAGCCCAGGCACTAGCGGGAGATTCACCGGGGAGCTGTTTTTT.

The chain couples TRBV6-4 to TRBJ2-2; 7 nucleotides match TRBD1. Germline V CDR1 and CDR2: MRHNA, SNTAGT. The CDR3 has 17 residues. V lost 4 bases, J lost 3 bases, and 11 bases stayed unmatched. Here the CDR3 DNA reads TGTGCCAGCAGTGCATATGAGACAGGGCGATACACCGGGGAGCTGTTTTTT. This translates into CASSAYETGRYTGELFF.

This chain uses TRBV27 with TRBJ1-5; D not resolved. Germline lookup yields CDR1 MNHEY and CDR2 SMNVEV (reference sequence). The germline V and J ends were trimmed by 5 bases and 3 bases, with 17 bases remaining between them. CDR3 size: 16 residues. The CDR3 loop reads CASSLTAGYNNQPQHF. The CDR3 region has the DNA TGTGCCAGCAGTCTTACGGCCGGCTACAACAATCAGCCCCAGCATTTT.

Note on this clone: Other DNA sequences within the sample encode an identical CDR3. The chain couples TRBV7-3 to TRBJ2-1; D uncertain. V shed 5 bases and J shed 0 bases, with 5 bases lying between them. Germline CDR1 reads SGHTA; CDR2 reads FQGTGA. The CDR3 is made up of 13 amino acids. The CDR3 bases are TGTGCCAGCAGCCTGAGCTCCTACAATGAGCAGTTCTTC. Translating gives CASSLSSYNEQFF.

The genes are TRBV30 and TRBJ1-1; possible D gene TRBD1, 5 bases. The CDR3 spans 17 residues. Germline V gene sequence: CDR1 GTSNPN, CDR2 SVGIG (reference sequence). V was trimmed by 0 bases and J by 1 base, leaving 18 bases between them. The CDR3 coding sequence is TGTGCCTGGAGTGTACGACCCCTCGGCACAGGGAACACTGAAGCTTTCTTT. Its translation is CAWSVRPLGTGNTEAFF.

The rearrangement uses TRBV7-9 and TRBJ2-1; 12 bases map to TRBD2. CDR1 is SEHNR, CDR2 FQNEAQ, per germline (reference sequence). With V trimmed by 5 bases and J by 8 bases, 10 bases remained unmatched. This CDR3 is 16 amino acids long. The CDR3 region is CASSHILAGGPHEQFF. CDR3 sequence (DNA): TGTGCCAGCAGCCACATCCTAGCGGGAGGGCCCCATGAGCAGTTCTTC.

Notes on this clone: Distinct nucleotide sequences in the sample also encode this CDR3. The chain couples TRBV5-1 to TRBJ2-2, with 12 bases lining up with TRBD2. Germline CDR1 reads SGHRS; CDR2 reads YFSETQ. Trimming at V came to 0 bases and at J to 6 bases, leaving 3 bases not matched to a gene. The CDR3 spans 16 residues. This CDR3 is CASSLALAGGPGELFF. The CDR3 DNA reads as TGCGCCAGCAGCTTGGCTCTAGCGGGAGGGCCCGGGGAGCTGTTTTTT.

The V call is TRBV28, the J call TRBJ2-5; maybe TRBD2 (6 bases). V shed 2 bases and J shed 3 bases, with 10 bases lying between them. CDR1 is MDHEN, CDR2 SYDVKM, per germline. The CDR3 runs to 14 residues. The CDR3 spells CASSLGTFKETQYF. As DNA, the CDR3 is TGTGCCAGCAGTTTAGGGACTTTCAAAGAGACCCAGTACTTC.

The J gene is TRBJ2-7, the V gene TRBV19; TRBD1 aligns across 7 bases. From germline, CDR1 is LNHDA and CDR2 SQIVND (reference sequence). CDR3 length: 13 amino acids. Losses at the gene ends were 6 bases for V and 4 bases for J; bases not matched to a gene: 6. CDR3 in amino acids: CASSPGQRYEQYF. The CDR3 coding sequence is TGTGCCAGTAGCCCGGGACAGCGGTACGAGCAGTACTTC.

V usage is TRBV6-5 and J usage is TRBJ1-4; D unresolved. The germline CDR1 and CDR2 sequences are MNHEY and SVGAGI. The CDR3 totals 14 residues. V shed 1 base and J shed 4 bases, with 7 bases lying between them. Here the CDR3 reads CASSYWADNEKLFF. The CDR3 bases are TGTGCCAGCAGTTACTGGGCCGATAATGAAAAACTGTTTTTT.

The V and J genes are TRBV10-3 and TRBJ2-7; D may be TRBD1 or TRBD2 (6 bases each). Germline CDR1 ENHRY, CDR2 SYGVKD. The CDR3 has 10 amino acids. In DNA form, the CDR3 reads TGTAGGGGGGAATCCTACGAGCAGTACTTC. It specifies CRGESYEQYF.

The chain recombines TRBV15 with TRBJ2-2; D gene uncertain. V lost 3 bases and J lost 1, with 9 bases in between. The CDR3 has 15 amino acids. Germline lookup yields CDR1 LNHNV and CDR2 YYDKDF (reference sequence). The chain's CDR3 is CATSRSHRNTGELFF. The CDR3 nucleotides read TGTGCCACCAGCAGGAGCCACCGGAACACCGGGGAGCTGTTTTTT.

The chain links TRBV7-2 to TRBJ1-2, with D unclear. Trimming stripped 0 bases from V and 4 bases from J, with 12 bases between. Per the germline V gene, CDR1 is SGHTA and CDR2 is FQGNSA. This CDR3 is built from 15 residues. CDR3 nucleotides: TGTGCCAGCAGCTTAGCGCTCTCCAGATTCTATGGCTACACCTTC. Residues: CASSLALSRFYGYTF.

The CDR3 DNA sequence: TGTGCCAGCTCACCACTAGCGGGAGGGCCTATTTCTCCTACCTACAATGAGCAGTTCTTC. This codes for CASSPLAGGPISPTYNEQFF. The V and J genes are TRBV18 and TRBJ2-1, with 11 bases that match TRBD2. The CDR3 sequence is 20 residues long. V lost 1 base to trimming and J lost 2 bases; unmatched junction nucleotides: 13. In germline, CDR1 is KGHSH, CDR2 LQKENI.

The chain is built from TRBV5-1 and TRBJ2-1, with D perhaps matching TRBD1 or TRBD2 (5 bases each). Trimming removed 6 bases at V and 7 bases at J, with 17 bases between. This CDR3 comprises 14 residues. Germline V gives CDR1 SGHRS, CDR2 YFSETQ. The CDR3 loop reads CASKFIGEGNEQFF. CDR3 sequence (DNA): TGCGCCAGCAAATTTATCGGTGAGGGGAATGAGCAGTTCTTC.

Worth noting for this clone: The identical CDR3 is also encoded by other nucleotide sequences in the sample. The V and J genes are TRBV6-1 and TRBJ1-5, with D possibly being TRBD1 (6 bases). Per germline, CDR1 MNHNS and CDR2 SASEGT. This CDR3 region has 15 residues. Trimming left V 4 bases short and J 2 bases short, with 12 bases between. CDR3 DNA sequence: TGTGCCAGCAGTGTACAGGGAGGAGGCAATCAGCCCCAGCATTTT. Protein product: CASSVQGGGNQPQHF.

The gene calls are TRBV7-2 and TRBJ1-2; no firm D call. Trimming cost V 3 bases and J 5 bases, with 16 bases left between them. Germline V gene sequence: CDR1 SGHTA, CDR2 FQGNSA. The CDR3 has 15 residues. The CDR3 loop is CASSFPSRVSYGYTF. Written as DNA, the CDR3 is TGTGCCAGCAGCTTTCCCTCAAGGGTCTCTTATGGCTACACCTTC.

This clone was recorded only once. Other DNA variants within this sample encode the same CDR3. The chain employs TRBV7-9 and TRBJ1-1, with no clear D. The CDR3 sequence is 14 residues long. The ends were cut back, 4 bases at V and 1 base at J, with 10 bases in the middle. The V gene's germline CDR1 is SEHNR and CDR2 FQNEAQ (reference sequence). The CDR3 region is CASSSRARNTEAFF. The CDR3, as DNA: TGTGCCAGCAGCTCGCGAGCCAGGAACACTGAAGCTTTCTTT.

This chain connects TRBV9 to TRBJ2-1; no reliable D call. The CDR3 length is 14 residues. The V gene's germline CDR1 is SGDLS and CDR2 YYNGEE. Trimming left V 4 bases short and J 0 bases short, with 8 bases between. The CDR3 loop is CASSPSSSYNEQFF. The CDR3, as DNA: TGTGCCAGCAGCCCTAGTTCCTCCTACAATGAGCAGTTCTTC.